The table lists the clone carrying this T cell receptor beta chain with a count of one. Its antigen is still unknown. The sample originates from a study of cytomegalovirus exposure and HLA in healthy donors. Study-level results: An analysis that came later showed most CMV-associated TCR beta chains appearing HLA-restricted. The investigators catalogued 164 TCR beta chains as cytomegalovirus-associated.

Between the trimmed V and J ends, which lost 4 bases and 1 base, there was a span of 14 bases. The CDR3 spans 15 residues. The germline gives CDR1 SGHRS, CDR2 YFSETQ. PCR involved 60 Vbeta and 13 Jbeta primers. Produced via immunoSEQ multiplex PCR; TCRdb's table is partial and in-frame only. The top ten clones hold 0.96% of a sample with 150,000 to 200,000 clones, 82% of them seen once. Sequenced sample: PBMCs. V and J are TRBV5-1 and TRBJ1-1, with D possibly being TRBD1 (6 bases). The TCR sequence derives from a girl aged 2 to 9 in good health and CMV-seropositive. This CDR3 is CASSPQGHKNTEAFF. The DNA of the CDR3 is TGCGCCAGCAGCCCTCAGGGACATAAGAACACTGAAGCTTTCTTT.